This entry concerns a single TCR beta chain. The source of the sample is a study of beta chain features in type 1 diabetes. As every portion of the isolated RNA was reverse transcribed, the sequencing read expressed TCRB transcripts. An average about 3.6 million reads came from naive, central memory and regulatory T cell samples. Only in-frame clones appear in the TCRdb table, and some are missing; sequencing was by immunoSEQ multiplex PCR. The table lists some 180,000 clones, about 13% of them singletons, with roughly 0.6% in the top ten. The germline CDR1 and CDR2 sequences are LNHDA and SQIVND (reference sequence). This CDR3 has 14 residues. Unmatched junction bases numbered 9, after V lost 6 bases and J lost 7 bases. CD45RO/CCR7/CD25/CD127/CD95/CD27 separated CD4+ naive, central memory, regulatory and stem cell-like memory cells by sorting.

Sequences were obtained from central memory CD4+ T cells from blood. This sequence joins TRBV19 and TRBJ1-5; 7 bases agree with TRBD1. The sequence was obtained from a woman aged 18-29 years in good health. The CDR3 DNA reads as TGTGCCAGTAGGAGAAGGGGGCGCGGCCAGCCCCAGCATTTT. Protein sequence: CASRRRGRGQPQHF.